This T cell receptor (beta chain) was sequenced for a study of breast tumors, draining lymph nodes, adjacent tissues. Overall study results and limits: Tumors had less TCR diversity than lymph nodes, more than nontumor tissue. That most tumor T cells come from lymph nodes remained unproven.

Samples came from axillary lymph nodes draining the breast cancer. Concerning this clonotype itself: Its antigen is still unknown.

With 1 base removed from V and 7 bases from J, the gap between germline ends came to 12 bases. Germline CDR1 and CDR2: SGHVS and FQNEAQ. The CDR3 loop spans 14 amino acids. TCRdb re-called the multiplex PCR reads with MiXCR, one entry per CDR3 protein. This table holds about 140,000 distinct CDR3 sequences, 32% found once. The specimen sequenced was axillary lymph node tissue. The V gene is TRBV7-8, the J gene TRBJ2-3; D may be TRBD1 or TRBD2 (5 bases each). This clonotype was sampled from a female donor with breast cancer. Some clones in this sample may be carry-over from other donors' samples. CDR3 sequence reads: CASSLVWGRYTQYF. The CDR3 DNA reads TGTGCCAGCAGCTTAGTTTGGGGGAGATATACGCAGTATTTT. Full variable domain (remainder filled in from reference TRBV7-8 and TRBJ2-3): GAGVSQSPRYKVAKRGQDVALRCDPISGHVSLFWYQQALGQGPEFLTYFQNEAQLDKSGLPSDRFFAERPEGSVSTLKIQRTQQEDSAVYLCASSLVWGRYTQYFGPGTRLTVL.